Sequencing of this T cell receptor beta chain was carried out in a study of T cells after posttransplantation cyclophosphamide. The germline V gene encodes CDR1 SGHTA and CDR2 FQGNSA. Trimming pared 3 bases from V and 9 bases from J, leaving 11 bases between. There are 12 residues in the CDR3. Libraries were prepared by immunoSEQ multiplex PCR; TCRdb keeps only in-frame clonotypes and omits some of them. The sample holds roughly 12,000 clones; roughly 95% are singletons and the top ten take 0.3%. The chain has TRBV7-2 and TRBJ1-2; D possibly corresponds to TRBD1 (6 bases). Sequencing used naive CD8+ T cells sorted from PBMCs. The TCR sequence derives from a man aged 25-40 years in good health and a related stem cell transplant donor. Here the CDR3 reads CASSLEWDSYTF. The CDR3, as DNA: TGTGCCAGCAGCTTGGAATGGGACAGCTACACCTTC.